This note documents a single TCR beta chain sequence. The antigen is unknown. The sample originates from a study of T cell responses to AZD1222 COVID-19 vaccine. Libraries were prepared by immunoSEQ multiplex PCR; TCRdb keeps only in-frame clonotypes and omits some of them. The sample has approximately 160,000 clones; approximately 88% are singletons. CDR3 length equals 14 residues. Germline loops: CDR1 LNHDA, CDR2 SQIVND (reference sequence). V was clipped by 5 bases and J by 5 bases, with 14 bases between them. Overall study findings and caveats: Samples come after the peak T cell response, not at day 14.

The starting material was peripheral blood, obtained on day 0 of AZD1222 vaccination. The receptor's source is an adult in good health. The chain uses TRBV19 and TRBJ2-3; D not certain. The DNA for the CDR3 is TGTGCCAGTAGTGAATCGGGTGGGATAGATACGCAGTATTTT. Its translation is CASSESGGIDTQYF.